The 22 T cell receptor beta chains given below trace back to one sample, sequenced in a study of T cells in Graves' hyperthyroidism and ophthalmopathy. Amplified TCR beta CDR3 regions derived from RNA transcripts. In the first-round RT-PCR of the TCR CDR3, the HTBI primer set was used. A single record per CDR3 protein comes from TCRdb applying MiXCR to the multiplex PCR reads. This sample has hundreds of thousands of distinct CDR3 sequences, with approximately 14% found just once. Sequenced input: blood. The receptors stem from a woman aged 25-40 years with Graves' hyperthyroidism.

In its sample, this clonotype was seen many times. This sequence joins TRBV2 and TRBJ2-7; TRBD2 agrees at 10 bases. V lost 9 bases to trimming and J lost 3 bases; unmatched junction nucleotides: 5. Germline V CDR1 and CDR2: SNHLY, FYNNEI. CDR3 size: 13 residues. CDR3 region: CARASGRGYEQYF. The CDR3 DNA reads TGTGCCAGAGCGAGCGGGAGGGGCTACGAGCAGTACTTC.

The J gene is TRBJ2-1, the V gene TRBV2, with TRBD2 as a possible D gene (6 bases). CDR1 is SNHLY and CDR2 is FYNNEI in the germline V gene. This CDR3 region has 13 residues. The ends were cut back, 4 bases at V and 8 bases at J, with 12 bases in the middle. Here the CDR3 reads CASSARWRDEQFF. The DNA for the CDR3 is TGTGCCAGCAGTGCTCGATGGAGGGATGAGCAGTTCTTC.

The chain joins TRBV7-2 to TRBJ2-4; D unclear. CDR1 is SGHTA, CDR2 FQGNSA, per germline. This CDR3 spans 15 amino acids. Trimming stripped 4 bases from V and 3 bases from J, with 13 bases between. DNA of the CDR3: TGTGCCAGCAGCTCGGTTTGGGTAGGCAAAAACATTCAGTACTTC. Translating gives CASSSVWVGKNIQYF. Full variable domain (remainder filled in from reference TRBV7-2 and TRBJ2-4): GAGVSQSPSNKVTEKGKDVELRCDPISGHTALYWYRQSLGQGLEFLIYFQGNSAPDKSGLPSDRFSAERTGGSVSTLTIQRTQQEDSAVYLCASSSVWVGKNIQYFGAGTRLSVL.

In its sample, this clonotype was seen a few times. The chain combines TRBV24-1 with TRBJ2-1, with 7 bases identical to TRBD2. V was clipped by 5 bases and J by 6 bases; unmatched bases: 6. This CDR3 has 14 residues. Germline CDR1 and CDR2: KGHDR and SFDVKD. Here the CDR3 reads CATSGAGRVNEQFF. In DNA, the CDR3 is TGTGCCACCAGTGGGGCAGGGAGGGTCAATGAGCAGTTCTTC.

The table lists this clonotype with many counts. The J gene is TRBJ2-5, the V gene TRBV2; weak D call: TRBD1 (5 bases). Trimming took 5 bases from V and 5 from J, leaving 9 bases between them. The CDR3 covers 12 residues. Germline CDR1 is SNHLY and CDR2 is FYNNEI. CDR3 bases: TGTGCCAGCAGTAGACAGACGGAGACCCAGTACTTC. This codes for CASSRQTETQYF.

Many counts were recorded for this clonotype. The chain has TRBV7-2 and TRBJ1-1; weak D call: TRBD1 (5 bases). In germline, CDR1 is SGHTA, CDR2 FQGNSA. The CDR3 runs 18 residues. The V gene lost 2 bases and the J gene lost 0 bases, with 19 bases spanning the gap. The CDR3 sequence is CASSLRGRDSRLNTEAFF. The CDR3 nucleotides are TGTGCCAGCAGCTTACGGGGCCGAGACAGCCGATTGAACACTGAAGCTTTCTTT.

This clonotype occurred a few times. The chain is built from TRBV28 and TRBJ2-7, with D perhaps TRBD1 (6 bases). CDR3 length: 14 residues. CDR1 MDHEN and CDR2 SYDVKM come from the germline V gene. The germline V and J ends were trimmed by 5 bases and 2 bases, with 13 bases remaining between them. CDR3: CASSPFGDTYEQYF. In DNA form, the CDR3 reads TGTGCCAGCAGTCCATTTGGGGACACCTACGAGCAGTACTTC.

This chain links TRBV12-3 or TRBV12-4 with TRBJ2-2; possibly TRBD2 for D (5 bases). Trimming removed 6 bases at V and 13 bases at J, with 15 bases between. The CDR3 extends over 12 amino acids. The CDR3 coding sequence is TGTGCCAGCAGCCAAAATTCGGGAACGCTGTTTTTT. Its protein is CASSQNSGTLFF.

The table lists this clonotype with a few counts. The gene calls are TRBV2 and TRBJ1-2, with a possible D match to TRBD1 (5 bases). The V and J ends lost 6 bases and 8 bases respectively, with 10 bases between them. The V gene's germline CDR1 is SNHLY and CDR2 FYNNEI. The CDR3 totals 11 residues. The CDR3 reads CASREGQGYTF. The DNA of the CDR3 is TGTGCCAGCAGGGAGGGGCAAGGCTACACCTTC. Using reference TRBV2 and TRBJ1-2 for the parts outside the CDR3, the full variable domain is EPEVTQTPSHQVTQMGQEVILRCVPISNHLYFYWYRQILGQKVEFLVSFYNNEISEKSEIFDDQFSVERPDGSNFTLKIRSTKLEDSAMYFCASREGQGYTFGSGTRLTVV.

The gene calls are TRBV30 and TRBJ1-1; D is ambiguous. The germline V gene encodes CDR1 GTSNPN and CDR2 SVGIG (reference sequence). The CDR3 is 12 residues long. V was pared by 1 base and J by 3 bases, with 6 bases between. The chain's CDR3 is CAWSDGYTEAFF. For the CDR3, the DNA is TGTGCCTGGAGTGATGGTTACACTGAAGCTTTCTTT.

This chain connects TRBV20-1 to TRBJ2-5, with TRBD1 matching over 7 bases. Germline lookup yields CDR1 DFQATT and CDR2 SNEGSKA (reference sequence). CDR3 length: 15 amino acids. The V and J ends lost 0 bases and 3 bases, in that order; junction bases with no gene match: 7. This chain's CDR3 is CSARDRVTGEETQYF. CDR3 DNA: TGCAGTGCTAGAGATAGAGTAACAGGGGAAGAGACCCAGTACTTC.

The sample holds many counts of this clonotype. The chain links TRBV24-1 to TRBJ2-1; no definite D call. V lost 3 bases, J lost 0 bases, and 14 bases lay in between. The CDR3 extends over 17 amino acids. CDR1 and CDR2 from the germline V gene are KGHDR and SFDVKD. The CDR3 reads CATSDPSSESSYNEQFF. CDR3 bases: TGTGCCACCAGTGATCCATCCTCGGAGAGCTCCTACAATGAGCAGTTCTTC.

This chain uses TRBV27 with TRBJ2-1; maybe TRBD2 (5 bases). This CDR3 has 17 residues. Germline loops: CDR1 MNHEY, CDR2 SMNVEV (reference sequence). V was trimmed by 4 bases and J by 4 bases, leaving 20 bases between them. CDR3 sequence (DNA): TGTGCCAGCAGTTCCCCCCTGGGGAGCCTTCAATACAATGAGCAGTTCTTC. Translation: CASSSPLGSLQYNEQFF.

This clonotype was detected ten times or more. The CDR3 here is CATSDRSETQYF. CDR3 coding DNA: TGTGCCACCAGTGATAGGAGCGAGACCCAGTACTTC. J is TRBJ2-5 and V is TRBV24-1; no firm D call. Germline V CDR1 and CDR2: KGHDR, SFDVKD. Trimming shortened V by 3 bases and J by 5 bases, and 6 bases separated the two germline ends. The CDR3 is 12 residues long.

This clonotype was observed at least ten times. This rearrangement joins TRBV28 to TRBJ1-5; D perhaps matches TRBD1 (6 bases). The CDR3 has 14 residues. The germline V and J ends were trimmed by 5 bases and 4 bases, with 12 bases remaining between them. Germline CDR1 is MDHEN and CDR2 is SYDVKM. The CDR3 region is CASSPGTPNQPQHF. The CDR3 DNA follows: TGTGCCAGCAGTCCCGGGACACCAAATCAGCCCCAGCATTTT.

This clonotype was seen ten or more times. The chain is built from TRBV7-9 and TRBJ2-1, with 7 bases that match TRBD2. Trimming removed 0 bases from V and 8 bases from J; junction bases left unmatched: 7. Germline assignment: CDR1 SEHNR and CDR2 FQNEAQ (reference sequence). The CDR3 consists of 15 residues. CDR3 loop: CASSLAAGASYEQFF. CDR3 nucleotides: TGTGCCAGCAGCTTAGCGGCGGGAGCGTCTTATGAGCAGTTCTTC.

This clonotype occurred many times. V usage is TRBV7-8 and J usage is TRBJ2-5; D ambiguous. The CDR3 length is 14 residues. Germline V CDR1 and CDR2: SGHVS, FQNEAQ. Trimming stripped 1 base from V and 2 bases from J, with 8 bases between. Here the CDR3 DNA reads TGTGCCAGCAGCTTAGGAACCCAGCAAGAGACCCAGTACTTC. It specifies CASSLGTQQETQYF.

The chain uses TRBV12-3 or TRBV12-4 and TRBJ2-6, with D possibly being TRBD1 (6 bases). Trimming removed 6 bases from V and 8 bases from J, with 11 bases in between. The CDR3 covers 13 residues. For the CDR3, the DNA is TGTGCCAGCAGGAGAACAGGGCCCAACGTCCTGACTTTC. Translated, it gives CASRRTGPNVLTF.

There are many counts of this clonotype. This chain links TRBV20-1 with TRBJ1-5; the D is unclear. The CDR3 is made up of 12 amino acids. Germline V gene lookup returns CDR1 DFQATT and CDR2 SNEGSKA (reference sequence). Trimming shortened V by 6 bases and J by 5 bases, and 11 bases separated the two germline ends. The CDR3 sequence: CSAGGFDQPQHF. The CDR3 bases are TGCAGTGCGGGCGGCTTTGATCAGCCCCAGCATTTT.

The J gene is TRBJ2-7, the V gene TRBV30; tentative D call: TRBD2 (6 bases). The CDR3 is 13 amino acids. Germline V CDR1 and CDR2: GTSNPN, SVGIG (reference sequence). Trimming left V 4 bases short and J 5 bases short, with 15 bases between. CDR3 coding DNA: TGTGCCTGGAACCCCAGCGGGCTAGACGAGCAGTACTTC. Protein: CAWNPSGLDEQYF.

This clonotype showed up just a few times. This chain uses TRBV19 with TRBJ2-2, with 8 bases aligning to TRBD1. The CDR3 spans 14 residues. Unmatched junction bases numbered 7, after V lost 7 bases and J lost 6 bases. Germline loops: CDR1 LNHDA, CDR2 SQIVND (reference sequence). CDR3 DNA sequence: TGTGCCAGTACCGCGACAGGGGTCTCCGGGGAGCTGTTTTTT. It is translated as CASTATGVSGELFF.

The chain joins TRBV4-3 to TRBJ2-7; TRBD1 matches at 11 bases. The CDR3 covers 19 residues. The germline V gene has CDR1 LGHNA and CDR2 YSLEER. Trimming at V came to 0 bases and at J to 0 bases, leaving 10 bases not matched to a gene. CDR3 DNA sequence: TGCGCCAGCAGCCAAGATGGGGGACAGGGGGGGTTAATCTCCTACGAGCAGTACTTC. Its translation: CASSQDGGQGGLISYEQYF.